The 13 T cell receptor beta chains below come from one sample, sequenced in a study of T cell responses to AZD1222 COVID-19 vaccine. TCRdb's copy holds only in-frame clones and misses some; the assay was immunoSEQ multiplex PCR. The repertoire holds approximately 150,000 clones, with approximately 93% as singletons. Here the sequenced sample was peripheral blood, taken 28 days after the second AZD1222 dose. The receptor set was obtained from an adult who received the AZD1222 COVID-19 vaccine.

The chain carries TRBV15 and TRBJ2-3; D possibly corresponds to TRBD2 (5 bases). This CDR3 is built from 14 residues. Between the trimmed V and J ends, which lost 0 bases and 3 bases, there was a span of 7 bases. Germline lookup yields CDR1 LNHNV and CDR2 YYDKDF (reference sequence). CDR3 bases: TGTGCCACCAGCAGAGACCGAGGGACAGATACGCAGTATTTT. This sequence encodes CATSRDRGTDTQYF. The whole variable domain, remainder taken from reference TRBV15 and TRBJ2-3, is DAMVIQNPRYQVTQFGKPVTLSCSQTLNHNVMYWYQQKSSQAPKLLFHYYDKDFNNEADTPDNFQSRRPNTSFCFLDIRSPGLGDTAMYLCATSRDRGTDTQYFGPGTRLTVL.

The chain uses TRBV2 and TRBJ1-3; tentative D call: TRBD1 (6 bases). The germline V and J ends were trimmed by 4 bases and 0 bases, with 13 bases remaining between them. This CDR3 comprises 16 residues. In germline, CDR1 is SNHLY, CDR2 FYNNEI. The CDR3 DNA follows: TGTGCCAGCAGTGGACAGGCCCGGAGCTCTGGAAACACCATATATTTT. This codes for CASSGQARSSGNTIYF.

The gene calls are TRBV6-6 and TRBJ1-5; D gene ambiguous. V was pared by 6 bases and J by 0 bases, with 15 bases between. This CDR3 spans 16 amino acids. Germline CDR1 MNHNY, CDR2 SVGAGI (reference sequence). CDR3 region: CASSPILQISNQPQHF. Written as DNA, the CDR3 is TGTGCCAGCAGCCCCATTTTGCAGATTAGCAATCAGCCCCAGCATTTT.

The chain is built from TRBV18 and TRBJ1-2, with no clear D. Trimming took off 1 base at V and 0 bases at J, with 6 bases between the two ends. CDR3 size: 14 residues. The germline CDR1 and CDR2 sequences are KGHSH and LQKENI. The CDR3 DNA reads as TGTGCCAGCTCACCACTGGTTACTAACTATGGCTACACCTTC. This encodes CASSPLVTNYGYTF.

In this sample, this clone turned up a few times. V gene TRBV7-8 combines with J gene TRBJ1-2, with D possibly being TRBD1 (6 bases). This CDR3 is built from 16 residues. The germline CDR1 and CDR2 sequences are SGHVS and FQNEAQ. V was pared by 0 bases and J by 4 bases, with 15 bases between. DNA of the CDR3: TGTGCCAGCAGCTTAGCGGATCCCGGACAGAGCTATGGCTACACCTTC. Its protein is CASSLADPGQSYGYTF.

The genes are TRBV28 and TRBJ1-5, with a weak D call TRBD1 (5 bases). The germline V gene encodes CDR1 MDHEN and CDR2 SYDVKM. V was pared by 6 bases and J by 6 bases, with 24 bases between. This CDR3 contains 17 residues. CDR3 region: CASSRAGGRVGSQPQHF. Written as DNA, the CDR3 is TGTGCCAGCAGCCGAGCGGGCGGCAGGGTAGGTTCTCAGCCCCAGCATTTT.

This rearrangement joins TRBV28 to TRBJ2-5, with a tentative D call TRBD2 (6 bases). V dropped 6 bases and J dropped 1 base, with 12 bases sitting between them. There are 14 residues in the CDR3. Germline V gene sequence: CDR1 MDHEN, CDR2 SYDVKM. In DNA, the CDR3 is TGTGCCAGCAGCAACGGGGGTAGCCAAGAGACCCAGTACTTC. Protein sequence: CASSNGGSQETQYF.

V and J are TRBV18 and TRBJ1-5, with TRBD1 matching 8 bases. The junction had 2 bases not matched to a gene; V was cut back by 2 bases and J by 5 bases. The CDR3 runs 14 residues. Germline loops: CDR1 KGHSH, CDR2 LQKENI. CDR3: CASSPTDRDQPQHF. The CDR3 DNA is TGTGCCAGCTCACCAACGGACAGGGATCAGCCCCAGCATTTT. Full variable domain (rest looked up from reference TRBV18 and TRBJ1-5): NAGVMQNPRHLVRRRGQEARLRCSPMKGHSHVYWYRQLPEEGLKFMVYLQKENIIDESGMPKERFSAEFPKEGPSILRIQQVVRGDSAAYFCASSPTDRDQPQHFGDGTRLSIL.

The chain uses TRBV29-1 and TRBJ2-7; 7 bases are shared with TRBD1. Germline values: CDR1 SQVTM, CDR2 ANQGSEA. Trimming took 6 bases from V and 5 from J; bases not matched to a gene: 13. The CDR3 is 14 amino acids. The CDR3 here is CSVKGLGTEDEQYF. The CDR3 nucleotides are TGCAGCGTAAAAGGGTTGGGGACAGAAGACGAGCAGTACTTC.

This CDR3 reads CSASKGGDNSPLHF. Written as DNA, the CDR3 is TGCAGTGCTAGTAAGGGCGGCGATAATTCACCCCTCCACTTT. The V and J genes are TRBV20-1 and TRBJ1-6, with D uncertain. Germline assignment: CDR1 DFQATT and CDR2 SNEGSKA (reference sequence). The CDR3 is made up of 14 amino acids. The V and J ends lost 3 bases and 5 bases respectively, with 11 bases between them.

A note on this clone: In the same sample, other DNA sequences code for this CDR3. J is TRBJ2-5 and V is TRBV4-2; perhaps TRBD1 as D (6 bases). CDR1 is LGHNA and CDR2 is YNFKEQ in the germline V gene. Trimming removed 9 bases from V and 5 bases from J, with 19 bases in between. CDR3 length: 14 amino acids. CDR3 region: CASSSQDRSETQYF. CDR3 DNA sequence: TGTGCCAGTAGCAGCCAAGACAGGTCCGAGACCCAGTACTTC.

The CDR3 loop is CASSPQKTDSPLHF. CDR3 bases: TGTGCCAGCTCACCCCAAAAGACCGATTCACCCCTCCACTTT. The rearrangement joins TRBV18 to TRBJ1-6, with unresolved D. Trimming stripped 3 bases from V and 8 bases from J, with 11 bases between. The CDR3 contains 14 residues. Germline loops: CDR1 KGHSH, CDR2 LQKENI.

This clone was observed once. The V gene is TRBV10-3, the J gene TRBJ1-2; TRBD1 aligns across 9 bases. This CDR3 spans 17 amino acids. The V gene's germline CDR1 is ENHRY and CDR2 SYGVKD. V lost 5 bases and J lost 1; bases outside the gene matches: 11. The CDR3 region is CAISLPGRDRDNYGYTF. The DNA of the CDR3 is TGTGCCATCAGTCTACCTGGCCGGGACAGGGATAACTATGGCTACACCTTC.